These 10 T cell receptor beta chains originate from one sample sequenced in a study of blood T cells in healthy people across ages. Alongside a J-beta primer mix, a sample-barcoded 5' primer served in a second PCR lasting 7 to 11 cycles. TCRdb ran MiXCR on the 5' RACE reads and lists one entry per CDR3 protein. The sample shows 630,000 or so distinct CDR3 sequences, around 31% of them seen only once. Sequencing used blood. The receptor source for this set is a woman of 80 years or more in good health.

The V gene is TRBV6-5, the J gene TRBJ1-2, with D tentatively TRBD1 (6 bases). Trimming shortened V by 7 bases and J by 5 bases, and 20 bases separated the two germline ends. The CDR3 sequence is 15 residues long. Germline CDR1 and CDR2: MNHEY and SVGAGI. The CDR3 DNA sequence: TGTGCCAGCAAGGGAGGGGGGGCGAGGGATTATGGCTACACCTTC. Encoded protein: CASKGGGARDYGYTF.

This clonotype was observed at least ten times. This chain connects TRBV20-1 to TRBJ1-1; D is unclear. Trimming took 0 bases from V and 3 from J, leaving 14 bases between them. In germline, CDR1 is DFQATT, CDR2 SNEGSKA (reference sequence). CDR3 length: 15 amino acids. Here the CDR3 DNA reads TGCAGTGCTAGAGATTGGGGTCTAAAGTACACTGAAGCTTTCTTT. Encoded protein: CSARDWGLKYTEAFF.

The sample holds many counts of this clonotype. The rearrangement links TRBV20-1 to TRBJ2-7; D might be TRBD2 (5 bases). Trimming cost V 3 bases and J 6 bases, with 18 bases left between them. CDR3 length equals 14 residues. Germline V gene sequence: CDR1 DFQATT, CDR2 SNEGSKA (reference sequence). CDR3 sequence (DNA): TGCAGTGCTAGCGTGGGGAGAAAGACGAGCGAGCAGTACTTC. Translating gives CSASVGRKTSEQYF.

Comment on this clonotype: It may be a read error: a sequence one base away is much more abundant. V usage is TRBV5-1 and J usage is TRBJ2-5; the match to TRBD2 covers 8 bases. This CDR3 has 16 amino acids. V was clipped by 0 bases and J by 11 bases; unmatched bases: 15. From germline, CDR1 is SGHRS and CDR2 YFSETQ. CDR3 nucleotide sequence: TGCGCCAGCAGCTTGGAGGGCGGGGGGAATGGTAATGAGCAGTACTTC. This translates into CASSLEGGGNGNEQYF.

Concerning this clonotype: A clone one base away is much larger, so this may be a read error. The gene calls are TRBV11-1 and TRBJ2-2; 9 bases are a match to TRBD2. There are 19 residues in the CDR3. CDR1 is SGHAT, CDR2 FQDESV, per germline (reference sequence). Trimming removed 3 bases from V and 6 bases from J; junction bases left unmatched: 17. The CDR3 sequence is CASSFRLAGSMGDAGELFF. As DNA, the CDR3 is TGTGCCAGCAGCTTTCGGCTAGCGGGGTCCATGGGTGACGCCGGGGAGCTGTTTTTT.

As concerns this clonotype: A much larger clone is a single base away; this may be a read error. The chain carries TRBV12-3 or TRBV12-4 and TRBJ2-3; tentative D call: TRBD1 (6 bases). The CDR3 runs 15 residues. CDR3 region: CASNPPGRGTDTEYF. The CDR3 DNA follows: TGTGCCAGCAATCCCCCAGGCAGGGGCACAGATACGGAGTATTTT.

This chain connects TRBV7-9 to TRBJ2-7; 7 bases agree with TRBD1. After removal of 1 base from V and 1 base from J, the junction contained 7 bases not matched to a gene. The length of the CDR3 is 16 residues. CDR1 SEHNR and CDR2 FQNEAQ come from the germline V gene (reference sequence). Here the CDR3 DNA reads TGTGCCAGCAGCTTAGAAGGAGGACAGGAGTCCTACGAGCAGTACTTC. Amino acids: CASSLEGGQESYEQYF.

This rearrangement joins TRBV30 to TRBJ1-5; D might be TRBD1 (5 bases). Germline CDR1 is GTSNPN and CDR2 is SVGIG (reference sequence). This CDR3 is built from 14 residues. V was clipped by 1 base and J by 3 bases, with 10 bases between them. The CDR3 here is CAWSDGTFNQPQHF. The CDR3 DNA is TGTGCCTGGAGTGACGGGACCTTCAATCAGCCCCAGCATTTT.

Concerning this clonotype itself: One base away lies a much larger clone, so this may be a sequencing read error. The chain recombines TRBV30 with TRBJ1-4; D is perhaps TRBD1 (6 bases). In germline, CDR1 is GTSNPN, CDR2 SVGIG (reference sequence). Trimming removed 8 bases from V and 7 bases from J, with 17 bases in between. The CDR3 consists of 13 residues. CDR3 nucleotide sequence: TGTGCCGGTACAGGGCAACGGGGTGAAAAACTGTTTTTT. Its protein product is CAGTGQRGEKLFF.

This clonotype was found many times. This chain uses TRBV6-2 or TRBV6-3 with TRBJ1-2; D unresolved. The length of the CDR3 is 12 residues. Germline CDR1 reads MNHEY; CDR2 reads SVGEGT. V was cut by 5 bases and J by 2 bases, with 6 bases left in between. The CDR3 reads CASSPTNYGYTF. CDR3 coding DNA: TGTGCCAGCAGTCCAACCAACTATGGCTACACCTTC.